The present TCR beta chain was sequenced within a study of blood T cell repertoires in COVID-19. Study information: Sites in the United States, Italy and Spain provided acute and convalescent COVID-19 samples. Nucleic acid was either cDNA or gDNA, and it came from T cells, B-cell-depleted T cells, or PBMCs.

CDR1 SGHTA and CDR2 FQGNSA come from the germline V gene. V lost 5 bases to trimming and J lost 8 bases; unmatched junction nucleotides: 2. The CDR3 is 14 amino acids. Clones were sequenced by immunoSEQ multiplex PCR, and TCRdb holds only the in-frame ones, with some missing. In the table there are about 240,000 clones, about 85% of which are singletons. The origin of this receptor is a man aged 55 to 70 who had recovered from COVID-19. This chain uses TRBV7-2 with TRBJ2-3; 15 bases line up with TRBD2. Sequencing used peripheral blood. CDR3 amino acids: CASSPGLAGGTQYF. CDR3 nucleotides: TGTGCCAGCAGCCCGGGACTAGCGGGGGGTACGCAGTATTTT.